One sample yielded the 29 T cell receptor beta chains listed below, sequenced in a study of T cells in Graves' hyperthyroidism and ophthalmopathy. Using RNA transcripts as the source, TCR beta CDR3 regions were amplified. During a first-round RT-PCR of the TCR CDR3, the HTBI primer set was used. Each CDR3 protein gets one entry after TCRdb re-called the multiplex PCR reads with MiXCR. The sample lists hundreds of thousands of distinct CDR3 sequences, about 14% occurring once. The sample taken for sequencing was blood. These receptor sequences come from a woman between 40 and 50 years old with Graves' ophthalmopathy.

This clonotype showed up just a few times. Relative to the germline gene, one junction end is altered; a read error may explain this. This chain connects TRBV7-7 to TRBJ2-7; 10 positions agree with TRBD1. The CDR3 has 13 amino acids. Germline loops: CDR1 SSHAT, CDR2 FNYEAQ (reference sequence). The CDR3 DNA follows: TGTGCTAGCAGGGAAGACAGGGGGCGCGAGCAGTACTTC. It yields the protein CASREDRGREQYF.

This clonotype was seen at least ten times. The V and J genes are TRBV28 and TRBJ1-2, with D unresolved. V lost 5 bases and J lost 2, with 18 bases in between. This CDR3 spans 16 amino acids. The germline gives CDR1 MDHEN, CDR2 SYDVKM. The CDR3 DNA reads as TGTGCCAGCAGTCCCACCGGGAAGAGACTGAACTATGGCTACACCTTC. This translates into CASSPTGKRLNYGYTF.

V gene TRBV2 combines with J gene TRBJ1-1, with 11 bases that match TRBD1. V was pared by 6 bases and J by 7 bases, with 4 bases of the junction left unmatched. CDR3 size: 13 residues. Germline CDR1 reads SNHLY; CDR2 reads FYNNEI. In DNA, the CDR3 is TGTGCCAGCAGAGGACAGGGGGCGGATGAAGCTTTCTTT. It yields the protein CASRGQGADEAFF.

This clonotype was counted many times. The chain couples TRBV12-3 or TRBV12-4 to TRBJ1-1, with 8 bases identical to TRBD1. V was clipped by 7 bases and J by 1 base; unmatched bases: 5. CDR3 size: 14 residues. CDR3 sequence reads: CASTQGAANTEAFF. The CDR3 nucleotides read TGTGCCAGCACTCAGGGGGCGGCGAACACTGAAGCTTTCTTT.

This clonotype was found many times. CDR3 protein: CAWSPRGNKETQYF. The CDR3 bases are TGTGCCTGGAGTCCGAGGGGGAATAAAGAGACCCAGTACTTC. The chain joins TRBV30 to TRBJ2-5; the D gene is possibly TRBD1 (6 bases). The CDR3 runs 14 residues. The V gene lost 2 bases and the J gene lost 3 bases, with 13 bases spanning the gap. Per germline, CDR1 GTSNPN and CDR2 SVGIG (reference sequence).

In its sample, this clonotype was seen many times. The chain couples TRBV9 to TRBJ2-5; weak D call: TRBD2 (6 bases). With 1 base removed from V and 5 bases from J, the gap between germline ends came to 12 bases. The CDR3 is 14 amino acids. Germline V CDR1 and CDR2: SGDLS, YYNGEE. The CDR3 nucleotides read TGTGCCAGCAGCGTAACCGGGACTGCGGAGACCCAGTACTTC. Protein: CASSVTGTAETQYF.

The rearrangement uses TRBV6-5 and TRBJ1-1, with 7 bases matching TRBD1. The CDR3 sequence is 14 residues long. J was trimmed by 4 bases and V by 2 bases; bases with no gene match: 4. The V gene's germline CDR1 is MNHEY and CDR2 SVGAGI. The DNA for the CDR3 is TGTGCCAGCAGTTACGACAGGGTGAGCACTGAAGCTTTCTTT. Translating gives CASSYDRVSTEAFF.

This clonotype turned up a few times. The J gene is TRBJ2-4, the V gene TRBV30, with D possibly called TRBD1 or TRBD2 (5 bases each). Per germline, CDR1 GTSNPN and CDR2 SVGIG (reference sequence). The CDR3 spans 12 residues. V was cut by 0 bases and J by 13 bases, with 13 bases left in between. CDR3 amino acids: CAWSVGDPQQYF. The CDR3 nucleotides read TGTGCCTGGAGTGTGGGGGACCCTCAACAGTACTTC.

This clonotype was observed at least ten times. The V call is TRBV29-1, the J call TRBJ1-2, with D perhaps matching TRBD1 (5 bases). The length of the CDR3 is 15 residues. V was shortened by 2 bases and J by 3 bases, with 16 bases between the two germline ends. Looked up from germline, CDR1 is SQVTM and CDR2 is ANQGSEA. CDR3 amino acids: CSVEMGGSGYYGYTF. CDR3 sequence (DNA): TGCAGCGTTGAAATGGGGGGTTCTGGGTACTATGGCTACACCTTC.

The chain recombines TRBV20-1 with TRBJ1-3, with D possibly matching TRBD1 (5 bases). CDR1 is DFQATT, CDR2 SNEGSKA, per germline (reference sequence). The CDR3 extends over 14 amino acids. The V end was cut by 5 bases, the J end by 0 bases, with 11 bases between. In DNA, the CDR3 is TGCAGTGCTCTCCGGACACGCTCTGGAAACACCATATATTTT. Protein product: CSALRTRSGNTIYF.

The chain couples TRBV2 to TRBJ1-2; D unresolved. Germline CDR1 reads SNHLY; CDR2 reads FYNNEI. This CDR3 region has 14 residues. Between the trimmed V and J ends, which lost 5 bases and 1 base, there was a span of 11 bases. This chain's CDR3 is CASSFGGLNYGYTF. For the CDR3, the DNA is TGTGCCAGCAGTTTTGGCGGCCTTAACTATGGCTACACCTTC.

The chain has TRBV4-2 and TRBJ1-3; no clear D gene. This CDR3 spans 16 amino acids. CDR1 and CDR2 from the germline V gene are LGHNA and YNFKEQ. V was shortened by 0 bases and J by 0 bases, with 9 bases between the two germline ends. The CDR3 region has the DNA TGTGCCAGCAGCCAAGATCAGTACAGCTCTGGAAACACCATATATTTT. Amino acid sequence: CASSQDQYSSGNTIYF.

The chain's CDR3 is CASSLGQPTYEQYF. CDR3 DNA sequence: TGTGCCAGCAGCTTGGGACAGCCAACCTACGAGCAGTACTTC. This chain links TRBV5-6 with TRBJ2-7; D may be TRBD1 (5 bases). This CDR3 is 14 amino acids long. Germline V CDR1 and CDR2: SGHDT, YYEEEE. V dropped 0 bases and J dropped 2 bases, with 9 bases sitting between them. Full variable domain (remainder filled in from reference TRBV5-6 and TRBJ2-7): DAGVTQSPTHLIKTRGQQVTLRCSPKSGHDTVSWYQQALGQGPQFIFQYYEEEERQRGNFPDRFSGHQFPNYSSELNVNALLLGDSALYLCASSLGQPTYEQYFGPGTRLTVT.

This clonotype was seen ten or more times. The CDR3 is CASNYYGYGYTF. CDR3 DNA sequence: TGTGCCAGCAATTATTATGGCTATGGCTACACCTTC. V usage is TRBV12-3 or TRBV12-4 and J usage is TRBJ1-2, with D uncertain. The CDR3 is made up of 12 amino acids. V gave up 7 bases and J gave up 4 bases, with 10 bases separating them.

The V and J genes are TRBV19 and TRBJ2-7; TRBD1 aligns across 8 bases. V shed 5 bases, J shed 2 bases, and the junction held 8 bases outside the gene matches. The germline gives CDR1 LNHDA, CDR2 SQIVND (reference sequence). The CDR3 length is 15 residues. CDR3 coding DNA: TGTGCCAGTAGTTCACCGGGACAGGAGGCCTACGAGCAGTACTTC. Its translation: CASSSPGQEAYEQYF.

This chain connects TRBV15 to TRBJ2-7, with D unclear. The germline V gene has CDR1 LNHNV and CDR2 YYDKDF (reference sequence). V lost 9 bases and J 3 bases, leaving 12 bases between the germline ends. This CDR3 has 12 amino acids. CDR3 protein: CATYLIDYEQYF. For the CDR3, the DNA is TGTGCCACGTACCTGATTGACTACGAGCAGTACTTC.

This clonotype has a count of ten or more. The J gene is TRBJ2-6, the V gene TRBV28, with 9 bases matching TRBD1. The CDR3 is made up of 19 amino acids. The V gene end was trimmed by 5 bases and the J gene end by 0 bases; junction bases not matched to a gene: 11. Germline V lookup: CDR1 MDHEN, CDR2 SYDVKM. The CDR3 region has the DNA TGTGCCAGCAGTACACCGGGACAGGGACTTCTCTCTGGGGCCAACGTCCTGACTTTC. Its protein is CASSTPGQGLLSGANVLTF.

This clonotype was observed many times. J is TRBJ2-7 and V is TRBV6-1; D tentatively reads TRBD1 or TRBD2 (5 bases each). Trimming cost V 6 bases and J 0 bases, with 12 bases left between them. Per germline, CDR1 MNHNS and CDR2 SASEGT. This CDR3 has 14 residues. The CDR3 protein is CASSGTSSSYEQYF. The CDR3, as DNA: TGTGCCAGCAGCGGGACGTCAAGCTCCTACGAGCAGTACTTC.

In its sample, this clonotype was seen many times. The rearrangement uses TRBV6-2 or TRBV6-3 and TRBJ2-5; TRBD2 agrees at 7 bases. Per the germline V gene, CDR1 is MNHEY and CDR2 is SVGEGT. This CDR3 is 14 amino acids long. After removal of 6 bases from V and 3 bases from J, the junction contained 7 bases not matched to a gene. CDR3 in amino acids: CASSPMLAEETQYF. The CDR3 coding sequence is TGTGCCAGCAGCCCCATGCTAGCGGAAGAGACCCAGTACTTC.

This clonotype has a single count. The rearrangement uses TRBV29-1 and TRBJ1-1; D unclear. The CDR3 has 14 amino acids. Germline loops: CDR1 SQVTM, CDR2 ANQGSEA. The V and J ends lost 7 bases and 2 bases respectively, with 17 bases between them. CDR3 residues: CSGRVSGSNTEAFF. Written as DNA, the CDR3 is TGCAGCGGCCGGGTTTCGGGGTCCAACACTGAAGCTTTCTTT.

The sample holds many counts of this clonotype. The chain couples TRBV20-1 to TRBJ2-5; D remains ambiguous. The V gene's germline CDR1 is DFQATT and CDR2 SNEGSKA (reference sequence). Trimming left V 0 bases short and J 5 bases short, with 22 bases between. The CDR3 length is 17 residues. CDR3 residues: CSARDTLMAASGETQYF. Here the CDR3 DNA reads TGCAGTGCTAGAGATACCCTCATGGCAGCCTCCGGGGAGACCCAGTACTTC.

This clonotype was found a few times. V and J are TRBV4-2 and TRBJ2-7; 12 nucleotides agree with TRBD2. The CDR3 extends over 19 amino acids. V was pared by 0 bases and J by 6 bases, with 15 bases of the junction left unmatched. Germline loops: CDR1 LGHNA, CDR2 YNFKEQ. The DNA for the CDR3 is TGTGCCAGCAGCCAAGATGGTCTAGCGGGAGGGCCCTCTACGTTCGAGCAGTACTTC. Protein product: CASSQDGLAGGPSTFEQYF.

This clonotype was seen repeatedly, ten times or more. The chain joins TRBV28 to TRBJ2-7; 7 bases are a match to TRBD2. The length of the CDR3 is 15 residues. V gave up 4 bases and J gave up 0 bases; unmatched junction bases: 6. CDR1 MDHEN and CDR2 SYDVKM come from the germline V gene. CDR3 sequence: CASSSWTRSSYEQYF. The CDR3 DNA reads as TGTGCCAGCAGTTCCTGGACTAGGAGCTCCTACGAGCAGTACTTC.

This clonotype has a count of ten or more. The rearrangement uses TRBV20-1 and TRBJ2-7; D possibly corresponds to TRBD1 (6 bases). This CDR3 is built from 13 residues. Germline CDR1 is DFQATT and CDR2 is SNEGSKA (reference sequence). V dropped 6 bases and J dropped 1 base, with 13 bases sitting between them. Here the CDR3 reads CSARGPSSYEQYF. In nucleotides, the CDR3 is TGCAGTGCCAGGGGTCCATCTTCCTACGAGCAGTACTTC.

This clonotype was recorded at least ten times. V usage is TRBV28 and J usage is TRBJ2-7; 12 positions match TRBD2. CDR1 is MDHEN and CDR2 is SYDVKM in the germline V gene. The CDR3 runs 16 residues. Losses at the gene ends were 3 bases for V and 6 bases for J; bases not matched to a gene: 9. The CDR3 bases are TGTGCCAGCAGTTTTCCGACTAGCGGGAGTTTTGGCGAGCAGTACTTC. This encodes CASSFPTSGSFGEQYF.

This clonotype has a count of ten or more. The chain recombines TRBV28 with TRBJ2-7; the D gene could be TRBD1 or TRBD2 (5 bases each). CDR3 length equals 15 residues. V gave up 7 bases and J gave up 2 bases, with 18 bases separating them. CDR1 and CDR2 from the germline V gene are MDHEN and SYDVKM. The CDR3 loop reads CASKRIGTATYEQYF. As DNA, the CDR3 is TGTGCCAGCAAGAGAATAGGGACGGCCACCTACGAGCAGTACTTC.

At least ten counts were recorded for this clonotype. The CDR3 bases are TGTGCCAGCAGCTTAGAGGGGCTCCACTACGAGCAGTACTTC. Encoded protein: CASSLEGLHYEQYF. This rearrangement joins TRBV7-9 to TRBJ2-7, with a tentative D call TRBD1 (5 bases). Trimming pared 1 base from V and 3 bases from J, leaving 10 bases between. The CDR3 has 14 amino acids. Germline assignment: CDR1 SEHNR and CDR2 FQNEAQ (reference sequence).

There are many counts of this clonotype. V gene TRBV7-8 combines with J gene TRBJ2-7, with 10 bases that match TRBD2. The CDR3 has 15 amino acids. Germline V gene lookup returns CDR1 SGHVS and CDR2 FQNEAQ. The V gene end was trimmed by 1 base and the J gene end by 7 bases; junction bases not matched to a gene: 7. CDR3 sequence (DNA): TGTGCCAGCAGCTTAGGGCCAGCGGGAGGGGAAGAGCAGTACTTC. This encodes CASSLGPAGGEEQYF.

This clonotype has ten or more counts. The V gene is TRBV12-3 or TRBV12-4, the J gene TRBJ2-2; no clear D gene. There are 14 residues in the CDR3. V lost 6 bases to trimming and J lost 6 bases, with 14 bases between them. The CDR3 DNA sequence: TGTGCCAGCAGCCACGTTCGCCGACCCGGGGAGCTGTTTTTT. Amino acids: CASSHVRRPGELFF.